These 17 T cell receptor beta chains came from one sample sequenced in a study of shared clonotypes between healthy human individuals. Only in-frame clones appear in the TCRdb table, and some are missing; sequencing was by immunoSEQ multiplex PCR. This repertoire shows more than 2,000,000 clones, more than 80% found once; its top ten account for about 0.39%. The sequencing sample was made of naive CD4+ T cells from PBMCs. Subset defined: CD45RA+ positively selected. These receptors originate from a young man in good health. Some clones in this sample may be carry-over from other donors' samples.

Only a few counts were recorded for this clone. The same CDR3 is also encoded by other DNA sequences in this sample. In DNA form, the CDR3 reads TGTGCCAGCAGTTTTCCGGGGAACACTGAAGCTTTCTTT. Amino acid sequence: CASSFPGNTEAFF. The chain is built from TRBV27 and TRBJ1-1; D uncertain. V lost 3 bases to trimming and J lost 1 base, with 6 bases between them. The CDR3 runs to 13 residues. Germline V lookup: CDR1 MNHEY, CDR2 SMNVEV (reference sequence).

The genes are TRBV19 and TRBJ1-2; TRBD1 might be the D (5 bases). In germline, CDR1 is LNHDA, CDR2 SQIVND (reference sequence). V lost 3 bases and J lost 5, with 16 bases in between. The CDR3 is 15 residues long. CDR3 amino acids: CASSINTRAGYGYTF. CDR3 DNA: TGTGCCAGTAGTATCAACACGAGGGCAGGGTATGGCTACACCTTC.

The rearrangement links TRBV23-1 to TRBJ2-5; 9 nucleotides agree with TRBD1. TRBV23-1 has ORF status, its function being uncertain. V shed 3 bases and J 5 bases; nucleotides not matched to a gene: 13. This CDR3 has 17 amino acids. The CDR3 region has the DNA TGCGCCAGCAGTCACCTGGCGAACAGGGGGCGGGAGGAGACCCAGTACTTC. Protein sequence: CASSHLANRGREETQYF.

DNA of the CDR3: TGTGCCAGCAGTCCCGGTAGAGGGGGGACGATCTATGGCTACACCTTC. This gives the protein CASSPGRGGTIYGYTF. The chain links TRBV28 to TRBJ1-2; TRBD1 is a possible D gene (6 bases). CDR3 length: 16 amino acids. The germline V and J ends were trimmed by 5 bases and 4 bases, with 20 bases remaining between them. CDR1 and CDR2 from the germline V gene are MDHEN and SYDVKM.

The gene calls are TRBV11-2 and TRBJ2-5; D is possibly TRBD1 or TRBD2 (5 bases each). Germline V lookup: CDR1 SGHAT, CDR2 FQNNGV. The CDR3 length is 15 residues. Trimming pared 5 bases from V and 5 bases from J, leaving 18 bases between. The CDR3 spells CASSLPRESGETQYF. The CDR3 coding sequence is TGTGCCAGCAGCCTACCCAGGGAGTCCGGGGAGACCCAGTACTTC.

The V and J genes are TRBV30 and TRBJ2-2; D is uncertain. CDR3 length: 14 amino acids. Germline-derived CDR1 and CDR2 are GTSNPN and SVGIG (reference sequence). Trimming took 0 bases from V and 4 from J, leaving 9 bases between them. CDR3 protein: CAWSVLSLTGELFF. In DNA, the CDR3 is TGTGCCTGGAGTGTACTATCCCTCACCGGGGAGCTGTTTTTT. The whole variable domain, remainder taken from reference TRBV30 and TRBJ2-2, is SQTIHQWPATLVQPVGSPLSLECTVEGTSNPNLYWYRQAAGRGLQLLFYSVGIGQISSEVPQNLSASRPQDRQFILSSKKLLLSDSGFYLCAWSVLSLTGELFFGEGSRLTVL.

The rearrangement uses TRBV7-2 and TRBJ2-7; D is unresolved. V lost 0 bases and J 6 bases, leaving 9 bases between the germline ends. The germline V gene has CDR1 SGHTA and CDR2 FQGNSA. The CDR3 is 13 amino acids. This CDR3 reads CASSLASLGEQYF. CDR3 bases: TGTGCCAGCAGCTTAGCCAGTCTGGGCGAGCAGTACTTC.

The chain is built from TRBV7-2 and TRBJ1-2; 7 nucleotides match TRBD1. The CDR3 sequence is 13 residues long. From germline, CDR1 is SGHTA and CDR2 FQGNSA. The junction had 3 bases not matched to a gene; V was cut back by 4 bases and J by 4 bases. For the CDR3, the DNA is TGTGCCAGCAGCTGGGGACAGTCCTATGGCTACACCTTC. Its protein is CASSWGQSYGYTF.

The chain links TRBV28 to TRBJ2-2, with TRBD1 identical over 9 bases. This CDR3 is 15 amino acids long. CDR1 is MDHEN and CDR2 is SYDVKM in the germline V gene. V gave up 3 bases and J gave up 6 bases; unmatched junction bases: 5. This chain's CDR3 is CASSFRDRAAGELFF. The CDR3 bases are TGTGCCAGCAGTTTCCGGGACAGGGCCGCCGGGGAGCTGTTTTTT.

The genes are TRBV7-3 and TRBJ2-1; TRBD2 might be the D (6 bases). V lost 1 base to trimming and J lost 1 base, with 11 bases between them. Germline V lookup: CDR1 SGHTA, CDR2 FQGTGA. This CDR3 region has 16 residues. This CDR3 is CASSLRGGTSYNEQFF. CDR3 nucleotides: TGTGCCAGCAGCTTAAGGGGCGGGACGTCCTACAATGAGCAGTTCTTC. The full variable domain, completed using reference TRBV7-3 and TRBJ2-1, is GAGVSQTPSNKVTEKGKYVELRCDPISGHTALYWYRQSLGQGPEFLIYFQGTGAADDSGLPNDRFFAVRPEGSVSTLKIQRTERGDSAVYLCASSLRGGTSYNEQFFGPGTRLTVL.

The gene calls are TRBV18 and TRBJ1-5; the match to TRBD1 covers 7 bases. The CDR3 loop spans 13 amino acids. Germline values: CDR1 KGHSH, CDR2 LQKENI. Trimming at V came to 6 bases and at J to 9 bases, leaving 8 bases not matched to a gene. The CDR3 protein is CASSLGGLGPQHF. CDR3 nucleotides: TGTGCCAGCTCCCTAGGGGGCTTGGGGCCCCAGCATTTT.

The genes are TRBV28 and TRBJ2-1, with 12 bases identical to TRBD2. Looked up from germline, CDR1 is MDHEN and CDR2 is SYDVKM. The CDR3 is 14 residues long. V trimming: 7 bases; J trimming: 6 bases; junction bases outside the gene matches: 4. CDR3 bases: TGTGCCAGCAAGCGGACTAGCGGGATCAATGAGCAGTTCTTC. This codes for CASKRTSGINEQFF.

The rearrangement joins TRBV19 to TRBJ2-1; TRBD2 matches at 11 bases. The CDR3 length is 15 residues. The V and J ends lost 6 bases and 4 bases, in that order; junction bases with no gene match: 5. Germline CDR1 is LNHDA and CDR2 is SQIVND (reference sequence). The CDR3 here is CASSPLAGVYNEQFF. The CDR3 coding sequence is TGTGCCAGTAGCCCACTAGCGGGAGTTTACAATGAGCAGTTCTTC.

V is TRBV10-1 and J is TRBJ2-3; D not resolved. This CDR3 is built from 12 residues. The V and J ends lost 6 bases and 2 bases respectively, with 6 bases between them. Germline V CDR1 and CDR2: WNHNN, SYGVQD (reference sequence). The CDR3 region is CASSENTDTQYF. DNA of the CDR3: TGCGCCAGCAGCGAGAACACAGATACGCAGTATTTT.

This clone was detected once. J is TRBJ2-2 and V is TRBV7-3, with TRBD2 matching over 7 bases. Germline assignment: CDR1 SGHTA and CDR2 FQGTGA. The CDR3 runs 17 residues. The trim removed 2 bases at V and 6 bases at J, leaving 12 bases unmatched. The CDR3 DNA sequence: TGTGCCAGCAGCTTAGGCGCAGGCGGGAGCATGGCCGGGGAGCTGTTTTTT. Translation: CASSLGAGGSMAGELFF.

With regard to this clone: The same CDR3 is also encoded by other DNA sequences in this sample. V usage is TRBV5-1 and J usage is TRBJ2-3, with D possibly being TRBD1 or TRBD2 (5 bases each). Deletions cut 0 bases from V and 6 bases from J, with 14 bases between. The CDR3 contains 15 residues. Germline assignment: CDR1 SGHRS and CDR2 YFSETQ. The CDR3 is CASSLEGLGTDTQYF. As DNA, the CDR3 is TGCGCCAGCAGCTTGGAGGGGCTTGGGACGGATACGCAGTATTTT.

The chain couples TRBV6-9 to TRBJ1-4; 8 bases line up with TRBD1. After removal of 10 bases from V and 0 bases from J, the junction contained 10 bases not matched to a gene. The CDR3 is made up of 16 amino acids. Germline values: CDR1 MNHGY, CDR2 SVAAGI. CDR3 nucleotides: TGTGCCACCACGGGGACAGGAGATGCAACTAATGAAAAACTGTTTTTT. Translated, it gives CATTGTGDATNEKLFF.